The rows below give T cell receptor beta chains drawn from one sample of a study of shared clonotypes between healthy human individuals. Assay: immunoSEQ multiplex PCR; the TCRdb copy retains only in-frame clones and omits some. Here the sample spans approximately 980,000 clones, less than 85% being singletons. The sequenced sample consisted of memory CD4+ T cells sorted from blood. Receptors were obtained from a man aged 18 to 29 in good health. CDR3s include the opening cysteine and the closing phenylalanine or tryptophan. D genes are given only for firm matches. Size is omitted from some rows. Given values are once, few, many or a class for expanded clones.

CASSLAGVLAQYF | TGCGCCAGCAGCTTGGCCGGAGTCTTGGCCCAGTACTTC | NA | NA | TRBJ2-5 | TRBV5-1
CASRSGDQETQYF | TGTGCCAGCCGAAGCGGGGATCAAGAGACCCAGTACTTC | many | TRBD2 | TRBJ2-5 | TRBV6-5
CASSLVGQGISGELFF | TGTGCCAGCAGCTTAGTGGGGCAGGGTATTTCCGGGGAGCTGTTTTTT | NA | NA | TRBJ2-2 | TRBV11-2
CASSSLDRGMYGYTF | TGTGCCAGCAGCTCTCTGGACAGGGGGATGTATGGCTACACCTTC | NA | TRBD1 | TRBJ1-2 | TRBV11-2
CAAGRGTGELFF | TGTGCAGCAGGGCGCGGCACCGGGGAGCTGTTTTTT | NA | NA | TRBJ2-2 | TRBV19
CASSQDFTQGMYEQYF | TGCGCCAGCAGCCAAGATTTCACACAGGGAATGTACGAGCAGTACTTC | NA | NA | TRBJ2-7 | TRBV4-3
CSVGSPNYGYTF | TGCAGCGTTGGAAGTCCTAACTATGGCTACACCTTC | once | NA | TRBJ1-2 | TRBV29-1
CASSPGNKAKNIQYF | TGTGCCAGCAGCCCAGGAAACAAAGCCAAAAACATTCAGTACTTC | once | NA | TRBJ2-4 | TRBV27
CAWTSTRAKNIQYF | TGTGCCTGGACCTCGACTAGAGCGAAAAACATTCAGTACTTC | NA | NA | TRBJ2-4 | TRBV30
CASSFSRGDHEQYF | TGTGCCAGCAGCTTCTCCAGGGGTGACCACGAGCAGTACTTC | NA | NA | TRBJ2-7 | TRBV11-2
CASSGSWDYEQYF | TGTGCCAGCAGTGGGTCCTGGGACTACGAGCAGTACTTC | NA | NA | TRBJ2-7 | TRBV25-1
CSVELPGTLYF | TGCAGCGTTGAGCTTCCCGGGACGCTGTACTTC | many | NA | TRBJ1-2 | TRBV29-1
CASSLVVTVNTGELFF | TGTGCCAGCAGCTTAGTGGTGACGGTGAACACCGGGGAGCTGTTTTTT | NA | NA | TRBJ2-2 | TRBV7-2